The 22 T cell receptor beta chains reported below all come from one sample, sequenced in a study of blood T cell repertoires in COVID-19. Measured with immunoSEQ multiplex PCR; TCRdb has only the in-frame clones, and not every one. The sample lists 26,000 or so clones, 80% to 95% occurring once. The specimen sequenced was peripheral blood. The receptors shown here come from a human donor in a cohort sampled during active COVID-19.

In this sample, this clone turned up once. V is TRBV5-4 and J is TRBJ1-1; D gene uncertain. CDR1 SGHNT and CDR2 YYREEE come from the germline V gene (reference sequence). The length of the CDR3 is 13 residues. Trimming removed 5 bases from V and 3 bases from J, with 11 bases in between. CDR3 amino acids: CASRLDGDTEAFF. CDR3 bases: TGTGCCAGCAGGTTAGACGGGGACACTGAAGCTTTCTTT.

The count of this clone is one. The chain carries TRBV4-1 and TRBJ1-5; D is undetermined. Germline V CDR1 and CDR2: MGHRA, YSYEKL. Trimming left V 0 bases short and J 3 bases short, with 12 bases between. The CDR3 covers 16 residues. The chain's CDR3 is CASSQEPGLNNQPQHF. In nucleotides, the CDR3 is TGCGCCAGCAGCCAAGAACCCGGGTTGAACAATCAGCCCCAGCATTTT.

The table lists this clone with a count of one. The chain is built from TRBV2 and TRBJ2-7; 7 positions agree with TRBD1. The CDR3 length is 13 residues. Unmatched junction bases numbered 8, after V lost 8 bases and J lost 4 bases. Germline CDR1 and CDR2: SNHLY and FYNNEI. Here the CDR3 reads CASSRGPSYEQYV. The CDR3 region has the DNA TGTGCCAGCTCGAGGGGGCCCTCGTACGAGCAGTACGTC.

This rearrangement joins TRBV5-6 to TRBJ1-5; the D gene is possibly TRBD1 (5 bases). The ends were cut back, 4 bases at V and 7 bases at J, with 15 bases in the middle. This CDR3 has 14 residues. Per the germline V gene, CDR1 is SGHDT and CDR2 is YYEEEE. CDR3 loop: CASSEEGNWQPQHF. Written as DNA, the CDR3 is TGTGCCAGCAGCGAGGAGGGGAATTGGCAGCCCCAGCATTTT.

The chain combines TRBV15 with TRBJ1-2; 10 nucleotides match TRBD1. The length of the CDR3 is 14 residues. After removal of 5 bases from V and 8 bases from J, the junction contained 8 bases not matched to a gene. Germline V gene sequence: CDR1 LNHNV, CDR2 YYDKDF (reference sequence). CDR3 coding DNA: TGTGCCACCAGCCAGGTCGGGACAGGGGACGGCTACACCTTC. It translates to CATSQVGTGDGYTF.

The chain combines TRBV6-1 with TRBJ1-3, with unresolved D. The CDR3 length is 13 residues. Trimming pared 1 base from V and 4 bases from J, leaving 5 bases between. The V gene's germline CDR1 is MNHNS and CDR2 SASEGT. CDR3 region: CASSEVRGNTIYF. CDR3 coding DNA: TGTGCCAGCAGTGAAGTCAGAGGAAACACCATATATTTT.

The genes are TRBV3-1 (or the pseudogene TRBV3-2) and TRBJ2-1, with D possibly being TRBD1 (6 bases). Germline V lookup: CDR1 LGHDT, CDR2 YNNKEL (reference sequence). The V end was cut by 4 bases, the J end by 10 bases, with 14 bases between. The CDR3 extends over 13 amino acids. The CDR3 DNA reads TGTGCCAGCAGCCCCTCCCTCCAGGGGGAGCAGTTCTTC. This encodes CASSPSLQGEQFF.

The chain is built from TRBV20-1 and TRBJ1-2, with 7 bases aligning to TRBD1. This CDR3 region has 15 residues. In germline, CDR1 is DFQATT, CDR2 SNEGSKA (reference sequence). V was clipped by 3 bases and J by 5 bases; unmatched bases: 12. The CDR3: CSASQSGQRKYGYTF. The CDR3 nucleotides are TGCAGTGCTAGTCAATCGGGACAGAGAAAGTATGGCTACACCTTC.

This clone was recorded once. The chain links TRBV6-4 to TRBJ1-6; tentative D call: TRBD1 (6 bases). Trimming removed 2 bases at V and 10 bases at J, with 12 bases between. CDR1 and CDR2 (germline): MRHNA, SNTAGT. CDR3 length equals 14 residues. CDR3 bases: TGTGCCAGCAGTGACGGGGGCGCGGTGTCACCCCTCCACTTT. Translation: CASSDGGAVSPLHF.

The rearrangement uses TRBV4-1 and TRBJ2-7, with no clear D. The CDR3 extends over 11 amino acids. Trimming took 2 bases from V and 7 from J, leaving 6 bases between them. From germline, CDR1 is MGHRA and CDR2 YSYEKL. CDR3 DNA sequence: TGCGCCAGCAGCCAATACGAGGAGCAGTACTTC. It encodes CASSQYEEQYF.

This clone has a single count. This sequence joins TRBV19 and TRBJ1-2, with D unclear. Germline V gives CDR1 LNHDA, CDR2 SQIVND (reference sequence). The CDR3 is 13 amino acids. The V and J ends lost 4 bases and 2 bases respectively, with 8 bases between them. The CDR3, as DNA: TGTGCCAGTAGTACAACACAAAACTATGGCTACACCTTC. It is translated as CASSTTQNYGYTF.

V is TRBV6-6 and J is TRBJ2-7; 14 nucleotides align to TRBD2. The V segment lost 7 bases and the J segment 4 bases; nucleotides outside the gene matches: 9. Per germline, CDR1 MNHNY and CDR2 SVGAGI (reference sequence). This CDR3 is 16 amino acids long. CDR3 DNA: TGTGCCAGCACCGGACTAGCGGGGGGCCTCGTATACGAGCAGTACTTC. Translation: CASTGLAGGLVYEQYF.

The genes are TRBV3-1 (or the pseudogene TRBV3-2) and TRBJ1-6; D gene uncertain. CDR1 and CDR2 from the germline V gene are LGHDT and YNNKEL (reference sequence). V was pared by 1 base and J by 4 bases, with 5 bases between. The CDR3 contains 14 residues. The CDR3 DNA is TGTGCCAGCAGCCAAGTCAGGTATAATTCACCCCTCCACTTT. Translated: CASSQVRYNSPLHF.

The chain joins TRBV27 to TRBJ2-3; D ambiguous. The germline V and J ends were trimmed by 4 bases and 1 base, with 12 bases remaining between them. Germline CDR1 MNHEY, CDR2 SMNVEV (reference sequence). The CDR3 spans 15 residues. The CDR3 is CASSSLASGTDTQYF. DNA for the CDR3: TGTGCCAGCAGTTCCTTAGCATCTGGCACAGATACGCAGTATTTT.

This chain joins TRBV12-5 and TRBJ2-3; 12 positions match TRBD2. V lost 3 bases and J lost 3; bases outside the gene matches: 7. Germline V gene data show CDR1 as LGHNT and CDR2 as FRNRAP. This CDR3 contains 17 residues. The CDR3 DNA follows: TGTGCTAGTGGTTTAAACCTAGCGGGGGGGTATACAGATACGCAGTATTTT. Protein: CASGLNLAGGYTDTQYF. The variable domain in full, completed from reference TRBV12-5 and TRBJ2-3, reads DARVTQTPRHKVTEMGQEVTMRCQPILGHNTVFWYRQTMMQGLELLAYFRNRAPLDDSGMPKDRFSAEMPDATLATLKIQPSEPRDSAVYFCASGLNLAGGYTDTQYFGPGTRLTVL.

V and J are TRBV4-1 and TRBJ2-7, with D perhaps matching TRBD2 (5 bases). CDR1 MGHRA and CDR2 YSYEKL come from the germline V gene. The CDR3 covers 15 residues. V was cut by 1 base and J by 3 bases, with 13 bases left in between. The CDR3 protein is CASSQADGGDYEQYV. The CDR3 coding sequence is TGCGCCAGCAGCCAAGCCGACGGAGGAGACTACGAGCAGTACGTC.

The rearrangement uses TRBV4-2 and TRBJ1-1, with D tentatively TRBD1 (6 bases). Germline V gives CDR1 LGHNA, CDR2 YNFKEQ. The CDR3 spans 16 residues. Trimming removed 0 bases at V and 1 base at J, with 12 bases between. The CDR3 coding sequence is TGTGCCAGCAGCCAAGATGTCGGACAGAAGAACACTGAAGCTTTCTTT. Translating gives CASSQDVGQKNTEAFF.

V usage is TRBV18 and J usage is TRBJ2-7; 7 nucleotides match TRBD1. The germline V gene has CDR1 KGHSH and CDR2 LQKENI. The trim removed 2 bases at V and 2 bases at J, leaving 6 bases unmatched. This CDR3 is 15 amino acids long. The CDR3: CASSPSTGATYEQYF. Written as DNA, the CDR3 is TGTGCCAGCTCACCAAGCACAGGGGCGACCTACGAGCAGTACTTC.

The chain links TRBV6-6 to TRBJ1-4; D ambiguous. This CDR3 is built from 15 residues. V gave up 4 bases and J gave up 5 bases, with 14 bases separating them. Germline CDR1 MNHNY, CDR2 SVGAGI (reference sequence). The CDR3 reads CASSLQGGGNEKLFF. CDR3 sequence (DNA): TGTGCCAGCAGTTTGCAAGGAGGTGGGAATGAAAAACTGTTTTTT.

V and J are TRBV6-5 and TRBJ2-7, with TRBD1 matching over 8 bases. V was clipped by 6 bases and J by 4 bases; unmatched bases: 5. CDR3 size: 13 residues. CDR1 is MNHEY, CDR2 SVGAGI, per germline. Here the CDR3 DNA reads TGTGCCAGCAGATGGACAGGGCTTTACGAGCAGTACGTC. It translates to CASRWTGLYEQYV.

In nucleotides, the CDR3 is TGTGCCAGTAGTACCCCGCGGGGCGACTATGGCTACACCTTC. Translated: CASSTPRGDYGYTF. The rearrangement joins TRBV19 to TRBJ1-2, with a tentative D call TRBD1 (5 bases). The V and J ends lost 4 bases and 3 bases respectively, with 12 bases between them. Germline assignment: CDR1 LNHDA and CDR2 SQIVND (reference sequence). This CDR3 contains 14 residues.

J is TRBJ1-1 and V is TRBV7-5; TRBD1 is the table's D call, not checked against the DNA. TRBV7-5 is tagged as a pseudogene. This CDR3 contains 16 residues. The CDR3 sequence: CARSLPPGQGNTEAFF. CDR3 sequence (DNA): TGTGCCAGAAGCTTACCACCGGGACAGGGGAACACTGAAGCTTTCTTT.